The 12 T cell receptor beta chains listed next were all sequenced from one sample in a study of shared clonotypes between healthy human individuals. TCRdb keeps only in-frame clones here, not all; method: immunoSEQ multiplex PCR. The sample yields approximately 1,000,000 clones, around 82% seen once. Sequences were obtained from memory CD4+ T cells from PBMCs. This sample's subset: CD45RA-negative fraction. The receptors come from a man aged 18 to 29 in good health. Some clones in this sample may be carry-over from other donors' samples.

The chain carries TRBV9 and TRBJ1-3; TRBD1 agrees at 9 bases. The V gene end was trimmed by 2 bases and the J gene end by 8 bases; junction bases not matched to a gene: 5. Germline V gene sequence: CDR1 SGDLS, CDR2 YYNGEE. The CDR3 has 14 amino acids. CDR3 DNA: TGTGCCAGCAGCGTCCGACAGGGGGAAGACACCATATATTTT. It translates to CASSVRQGEDTIYF.

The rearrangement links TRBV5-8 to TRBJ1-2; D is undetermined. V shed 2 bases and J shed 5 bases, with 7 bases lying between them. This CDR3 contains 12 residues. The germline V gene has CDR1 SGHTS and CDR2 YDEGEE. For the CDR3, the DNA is TGTGCCAGCAGCTTAGGCAAATATGGCTACACCTTC. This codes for CASSLGKYGYTF.

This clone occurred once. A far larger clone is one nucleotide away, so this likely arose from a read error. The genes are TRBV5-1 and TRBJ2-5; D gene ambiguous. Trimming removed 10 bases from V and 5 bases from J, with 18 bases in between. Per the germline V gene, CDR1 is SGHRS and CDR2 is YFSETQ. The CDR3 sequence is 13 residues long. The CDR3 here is CAGMGLEEETQYF. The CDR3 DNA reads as TGCGCCGGCATGGGCCTAGAGGAGGAGACCCAGTACTTC.

CDR3 protein: CASSPRQGATNEKLFF. CDR3 in DNA: TGTGCCAGCAGCCCCCGACAGGGGGCAACTAATGAAAAACTGTTTTTT. The chain links TRBV25-1 to TRBJ1-4, with TRBD1 matching 9 bases. Germline-derived CDR1 and CDR2 are MGHDK and SYGVNS. The V segment lost 6 bases and the J segment 0 bases; nucleotides outside the gene matches: 5. The CDR3 is 16 amino acids.

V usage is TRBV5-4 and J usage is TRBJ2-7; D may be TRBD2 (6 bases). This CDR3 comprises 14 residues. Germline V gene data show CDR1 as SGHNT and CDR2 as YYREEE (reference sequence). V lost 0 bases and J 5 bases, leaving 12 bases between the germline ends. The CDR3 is CASSLGRERNEQYF. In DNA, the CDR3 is TGTGCCAGCAGCTTGGGTCGGGAGCGAAACGAGCAGTACTTC.

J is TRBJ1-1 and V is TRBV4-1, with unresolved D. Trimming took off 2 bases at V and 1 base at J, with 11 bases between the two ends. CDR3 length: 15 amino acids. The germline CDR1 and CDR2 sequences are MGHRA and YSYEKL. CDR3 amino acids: CASSQPPPPNTEAFF. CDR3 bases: TGCGCCAGCAGCCAACCACCCCCCCCGAACACTGAAGCTTTCTTT.

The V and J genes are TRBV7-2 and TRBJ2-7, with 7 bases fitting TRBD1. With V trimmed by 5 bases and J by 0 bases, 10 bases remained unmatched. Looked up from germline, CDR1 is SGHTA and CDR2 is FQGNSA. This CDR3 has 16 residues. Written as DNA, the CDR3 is TGTGCCAGCAGCCTGACAAGGGACAGAATCTCCTACGAGCAGTACTTC. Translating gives CASSLTRDRISYEQYF. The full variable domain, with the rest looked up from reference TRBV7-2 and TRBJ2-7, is GAGVSQSPSNKVTEKGKDVELRCDPISGHTALYWYRQSLGQGLEFLIYFQGNSAPDKSGLPSDRFSAERTGGSVSTLTIQRTQQEDSAVYLCASSLTRDRISYEQYFGPGTRLTVT.

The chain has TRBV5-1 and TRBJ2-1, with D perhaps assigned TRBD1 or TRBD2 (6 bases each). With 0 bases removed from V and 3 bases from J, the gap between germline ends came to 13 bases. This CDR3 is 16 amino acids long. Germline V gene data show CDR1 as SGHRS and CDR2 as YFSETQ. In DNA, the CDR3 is TGCGCCAGCAGCTTGGCGACGGGGGCGGGCTACAATGAGCAGTTCTTC. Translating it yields CASSLATGAGYNEQFF.

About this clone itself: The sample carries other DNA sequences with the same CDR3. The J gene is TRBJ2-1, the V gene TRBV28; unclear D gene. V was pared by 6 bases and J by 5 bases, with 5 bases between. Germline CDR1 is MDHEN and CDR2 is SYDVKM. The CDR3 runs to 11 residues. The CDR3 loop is CASSLNNEQFF. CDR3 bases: TGTGCCAGCAGCCTGAACAATGAGCAGTTCTTC.

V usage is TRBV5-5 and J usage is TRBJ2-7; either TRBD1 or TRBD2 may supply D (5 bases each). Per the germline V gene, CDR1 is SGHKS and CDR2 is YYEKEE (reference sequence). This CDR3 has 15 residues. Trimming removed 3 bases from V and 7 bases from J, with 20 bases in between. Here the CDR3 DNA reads TGTGCCAGCAGCTCCGGTACACTGGGGGTTCGGGAGCAGTACTTC. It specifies CASSSGTLGVREQYF.

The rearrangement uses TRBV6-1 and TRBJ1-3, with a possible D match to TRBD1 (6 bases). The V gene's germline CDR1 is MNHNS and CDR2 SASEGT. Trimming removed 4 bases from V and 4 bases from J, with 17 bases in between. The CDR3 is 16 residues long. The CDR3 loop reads CASSVVSGARGNTIYF. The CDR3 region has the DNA TGTGCCAGCAGTGTAGTGTCGGGGGCGAGGGGAAACACCATATATTTT.

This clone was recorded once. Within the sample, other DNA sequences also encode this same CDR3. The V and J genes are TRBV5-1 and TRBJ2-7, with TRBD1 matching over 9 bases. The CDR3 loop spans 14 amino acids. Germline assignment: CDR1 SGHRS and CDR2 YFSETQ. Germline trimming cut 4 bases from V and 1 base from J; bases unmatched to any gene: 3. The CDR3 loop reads CASSTGQGSYEQYF. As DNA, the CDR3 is TGCGCCAGCAGCACGGGACAGGGTTCCTACGAGCAGTACTTC. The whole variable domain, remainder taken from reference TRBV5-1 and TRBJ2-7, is KAGVTQTPRYLIKTRGQQVTLSCSPISGHRSVSWYQQTPGQGLQFLFEYFSETQRNKGNFPGRFSGRQFSNSRSEMNVSTLELGDSALYLCASSTGQGSYEQYFGPGTRLTVT.